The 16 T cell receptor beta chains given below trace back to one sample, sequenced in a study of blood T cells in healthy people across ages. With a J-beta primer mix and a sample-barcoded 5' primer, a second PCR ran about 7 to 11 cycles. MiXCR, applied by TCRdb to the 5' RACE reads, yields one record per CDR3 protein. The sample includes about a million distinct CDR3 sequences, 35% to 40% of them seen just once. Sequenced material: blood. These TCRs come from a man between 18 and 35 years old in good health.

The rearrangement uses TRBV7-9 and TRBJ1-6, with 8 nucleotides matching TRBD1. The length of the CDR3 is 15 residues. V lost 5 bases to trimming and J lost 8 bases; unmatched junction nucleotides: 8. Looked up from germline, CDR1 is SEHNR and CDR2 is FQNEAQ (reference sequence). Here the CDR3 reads CASSPATGVDSPLHF. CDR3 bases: TGTGCCAGCAGCCCAGCGACAGGGGTCGATTCACCCCTCCACTTT.

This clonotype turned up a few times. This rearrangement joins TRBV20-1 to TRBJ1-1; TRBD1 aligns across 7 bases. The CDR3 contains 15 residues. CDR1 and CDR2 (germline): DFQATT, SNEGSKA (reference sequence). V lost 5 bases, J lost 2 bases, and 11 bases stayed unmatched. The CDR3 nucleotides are TGCAGTGCTCTAATACCGGGACAGCGTAACACTGAAGCTTTCTTT. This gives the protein CSALIPGQRNTEAFF.

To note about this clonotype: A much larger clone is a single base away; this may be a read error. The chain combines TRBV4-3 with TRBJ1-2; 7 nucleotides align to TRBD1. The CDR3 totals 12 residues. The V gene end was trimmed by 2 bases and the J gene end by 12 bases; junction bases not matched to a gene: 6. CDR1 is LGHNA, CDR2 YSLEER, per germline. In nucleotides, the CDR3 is TGCGCCAGCAGCCAATCGACAGGGAGCCACACCTTC. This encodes CASSQSTGSHTF.

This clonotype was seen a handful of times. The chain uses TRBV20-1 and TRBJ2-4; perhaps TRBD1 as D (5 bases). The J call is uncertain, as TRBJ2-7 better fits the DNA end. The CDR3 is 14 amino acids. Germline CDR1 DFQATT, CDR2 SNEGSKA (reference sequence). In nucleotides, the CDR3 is TGCAGTGCTTCCCAAGGGGCTTACGGATACGAGCAGTACTTC. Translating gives CSASQGAYGYEQYF.

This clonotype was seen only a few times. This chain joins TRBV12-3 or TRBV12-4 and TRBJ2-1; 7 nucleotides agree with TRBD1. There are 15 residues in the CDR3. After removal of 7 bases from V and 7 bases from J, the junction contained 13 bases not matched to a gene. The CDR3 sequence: CASISPGQISNEQFF. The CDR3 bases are TGTGCCAGCATCTCCCCGGGACAGATTAGTAATGAGCAGTTCTTC.

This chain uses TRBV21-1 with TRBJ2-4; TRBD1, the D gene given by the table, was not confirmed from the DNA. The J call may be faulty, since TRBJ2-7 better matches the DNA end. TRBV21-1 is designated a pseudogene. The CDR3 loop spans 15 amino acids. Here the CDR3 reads CARLTDLPGVYEQYF. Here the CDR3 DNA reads TGTGCCCGACTCACCGATCTCCCGGGGGTCTACGAGCAGTACTTC.

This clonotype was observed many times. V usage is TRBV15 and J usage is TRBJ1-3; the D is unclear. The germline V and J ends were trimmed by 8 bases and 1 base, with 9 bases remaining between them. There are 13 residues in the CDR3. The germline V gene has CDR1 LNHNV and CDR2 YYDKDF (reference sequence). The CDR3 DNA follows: TGTGCCACCGGTCAGGCGTCTGGAAACACCATATATTTT. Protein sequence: CATGQASGNTIYF.

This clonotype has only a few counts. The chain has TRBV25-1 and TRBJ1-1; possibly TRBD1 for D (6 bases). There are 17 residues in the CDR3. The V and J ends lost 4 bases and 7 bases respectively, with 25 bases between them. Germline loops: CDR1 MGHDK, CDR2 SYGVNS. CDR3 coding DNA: TGTGCCAGCAGTGGAAAACCCTGGACAGCGGACCTTGGTGAAGCTTTCTTT. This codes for CASSGKPWTADLGEAFF.

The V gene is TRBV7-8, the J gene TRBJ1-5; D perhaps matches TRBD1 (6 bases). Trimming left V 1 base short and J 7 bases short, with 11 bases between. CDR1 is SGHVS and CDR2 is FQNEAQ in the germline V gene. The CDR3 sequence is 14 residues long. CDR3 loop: CASSLDTGTQPQHF. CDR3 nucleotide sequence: TGTGCCAGCAGCTTAGATACAGGGACGCAGCCCCAGCATTTT.

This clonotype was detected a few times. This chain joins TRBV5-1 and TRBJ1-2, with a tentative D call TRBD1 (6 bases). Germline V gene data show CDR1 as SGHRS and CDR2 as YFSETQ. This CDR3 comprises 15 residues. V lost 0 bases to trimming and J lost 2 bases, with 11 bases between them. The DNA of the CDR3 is TGCGCCAGCAGCTTGGTCGGGGGGCCCAACTATGGCTACACCTTC. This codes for CASSLVGGPNYGYTF.

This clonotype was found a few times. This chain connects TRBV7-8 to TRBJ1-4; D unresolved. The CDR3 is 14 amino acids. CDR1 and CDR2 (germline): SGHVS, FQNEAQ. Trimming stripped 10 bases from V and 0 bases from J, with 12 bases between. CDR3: CATRKAATNEKLFF. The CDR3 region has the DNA TGTGCCACTCGCAAGGCAGCAACTAATGAAAAACTGTTTTTT.

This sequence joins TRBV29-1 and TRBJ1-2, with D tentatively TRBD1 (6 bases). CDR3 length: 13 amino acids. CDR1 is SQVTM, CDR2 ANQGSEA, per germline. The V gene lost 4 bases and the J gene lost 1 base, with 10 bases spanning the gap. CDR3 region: CSVGGPNNYGYTF. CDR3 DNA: TGCAGCGTTGGGGGGCCTAATAACTATGGCTACACCTTC.

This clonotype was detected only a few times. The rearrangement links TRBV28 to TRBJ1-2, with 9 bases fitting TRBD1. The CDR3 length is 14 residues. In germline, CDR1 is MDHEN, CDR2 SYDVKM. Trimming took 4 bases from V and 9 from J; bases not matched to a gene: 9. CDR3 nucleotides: TGTGCCAGCAGTTCCGCGGGACAGGGTTTTCGCTACACCTTC. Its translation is CASSSAGQGFRYTF.

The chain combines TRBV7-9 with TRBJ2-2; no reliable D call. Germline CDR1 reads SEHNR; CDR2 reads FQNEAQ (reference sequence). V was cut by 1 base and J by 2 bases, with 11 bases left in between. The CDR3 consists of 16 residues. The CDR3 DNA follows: TGTGCCAGCAGCTTAGAACGGGCAGGAAACACCGGGGAGCTGTTTTTT. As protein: CASSLERAGNTGELFF.

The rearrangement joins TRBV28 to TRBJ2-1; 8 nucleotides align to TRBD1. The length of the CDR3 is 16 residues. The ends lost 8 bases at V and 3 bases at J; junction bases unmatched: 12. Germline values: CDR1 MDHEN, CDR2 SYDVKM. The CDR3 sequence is CASQSSTGESYNEQFF. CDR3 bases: TGTGCCAGCCAATCCTCGACAGGGGAAAGCTACAATGAGCAGTTCTTC.

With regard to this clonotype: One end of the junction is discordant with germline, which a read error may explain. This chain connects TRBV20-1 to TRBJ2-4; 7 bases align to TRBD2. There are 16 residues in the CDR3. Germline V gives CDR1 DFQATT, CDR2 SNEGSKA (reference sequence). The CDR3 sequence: CSARDPDTSATYEQHF. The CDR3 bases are TGCAGTGCTAGAGATCCGGATACTAGCGCCACCTACGAGCAGCACTTC.